This record looks at one TCR beta chain sequence and its context. Clones were sequenced by immunoSEQ multiplex PCR, and TCRdb holds only the in-frame ones, with some missing. The table has approximately 300,000 clones, roughly 86% seen once. The sample belongs to a study of blood T cell repertoires in COVID-19. Across the study: Material from acute and convalescent COVID-19 was sourced from the United States, Italy and Spain. The analysed material was cDNA or gDNA that came from T cells, B-cell-depleted T cells, or PBMCs.

Cohorts were assigned according to the clinical history that participants reported. For recovered donors of Cohort 3, there were two negative PCRs, clearance, or symptom resolution. The CDR3 has 16 residues. Germline V lookup: CDR1 LGHDT, CDR2 YNNKEL (reference sequence). V dropped 0 bases and J dropped 7; count of bases not matched to a gene: 7. The TCR originated in a woman in her 30s who had recovered from COVID-19. This sequence joins TRBV3-1 (or the pseudogene TRBV3-2) and TRBJ1-3; 9 nucleotides agree with TRBD1. The sample taken for sequencing was PBMCs or T cells enriched from blood (not recorded which). The DNA for the CDR3 is TGTGCCAGCAGCCAAGATAGAGGACAGGGGTCTAACACCATATATTTT. Protein: CASSQDRGQGSNTIYF.